Given below is one TCR beta chain in context. Between the trimmed V and J ends, which lost 2 bases and 3 bases, there was a span of 15 bases. From germline, CDR1 is SGDLS and CDR2 YYNGEE. The CDR3 sequence is 16 residues long. These data come from a study of T cells in Graves' hyperthyroidism and ophthalmopathy. Using RNA transcripts as the source, TCR beta CDR3 regions were amplified. A set of HTBI primers served as the primers for a first-round RT-PCR of the TCR CDR3. MiXCR, run by TCRdb on the multiplex PCR reads, gives a single entry per CDR3 protein. The data show 500,000 to 800,000 distinct CDR3 sequences, roughly 15% seen once.

Input material: blood. The chain is built from TRBV9 and TRBJ1-3; D might be TRBD1 (6 bases). This TCR derives from a woman aged 50 to 65 with Graves' ophthalmopathy. CDR3 nucleotide sequence: TGTGCCAGCAGCGTTTCACAGGGAGTGGGTGGAAACACCATATATTTT. It codes for CASSVSQGVGGNTIYF.